This section outlines one T cell receptor beta chain sequence together with its context. This record belongs to a study of blood T cell repertoires in COVID-19. The ends lost 2 bases at V and 4 bases at J; junction bases unmatched: 6. CDR3 length equals 16 residues. Germline CDR1 is SSHAT and CDR2 is FNYEAQ (reference sequence). The table came from immunoSEQ multiplex PCR; TCRdb's copy has only in-frame clones and leaves some out. The sample includes about 160,000 clones, about 80% of them seen just once. The sequencing input was PBMCs or T cells enriched from blood (not recorded which). The source is a woman aged 55-75 years who had recovered from COVID-19. J is TRBJ2-5 and V is TRBV7-7, with 11 bases lining up with TRBD2. The CDR3 is CASSLNSGGAAETQYF. The CDR3 DNA follows: TGTGCCAGCAGCTTAAATAGCGGGGGGGCCGCAGAGACCCAGTACTTC. The full variable domain, in which reference TRBV7-7 and TRBJ2-5 provide the parts outside the CDR3, is GAGVSQSPRYKVTKRGQDVTLRCDPISSHATLYWYQQALGQGPEFLTYFNYEAQPDKSGLPSDRFSAERPEGSISTLTIQRTEQRDSAMYRCASSLNSGGAAETQYFGPGTRLLVL.